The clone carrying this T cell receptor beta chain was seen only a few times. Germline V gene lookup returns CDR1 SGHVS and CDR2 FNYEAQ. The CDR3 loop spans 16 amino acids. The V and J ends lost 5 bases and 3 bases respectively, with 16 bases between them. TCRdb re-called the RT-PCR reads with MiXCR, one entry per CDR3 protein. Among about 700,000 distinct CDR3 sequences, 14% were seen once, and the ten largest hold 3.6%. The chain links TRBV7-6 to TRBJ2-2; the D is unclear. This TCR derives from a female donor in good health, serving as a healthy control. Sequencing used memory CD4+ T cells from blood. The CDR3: CASSTRPSGDTGELFF. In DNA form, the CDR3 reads TGTGCCAGCAGCACCCGACCTTCTGGGGACACCGGGGAGCTGTTTTTT.